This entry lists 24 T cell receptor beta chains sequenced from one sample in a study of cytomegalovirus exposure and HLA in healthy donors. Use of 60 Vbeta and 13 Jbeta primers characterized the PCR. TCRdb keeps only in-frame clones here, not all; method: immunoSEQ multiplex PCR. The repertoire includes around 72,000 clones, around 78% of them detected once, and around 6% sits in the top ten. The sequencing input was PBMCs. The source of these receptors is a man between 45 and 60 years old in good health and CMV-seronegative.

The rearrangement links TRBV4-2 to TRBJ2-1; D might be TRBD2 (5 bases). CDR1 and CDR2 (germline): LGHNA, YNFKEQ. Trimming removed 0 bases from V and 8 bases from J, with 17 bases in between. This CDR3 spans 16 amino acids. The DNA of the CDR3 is TGTGCCAGCAGCCAAGATCTAGCCAGGAGCTGGTATGAGCAGTTCTTC. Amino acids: CASSQDLARSWYEQFF.

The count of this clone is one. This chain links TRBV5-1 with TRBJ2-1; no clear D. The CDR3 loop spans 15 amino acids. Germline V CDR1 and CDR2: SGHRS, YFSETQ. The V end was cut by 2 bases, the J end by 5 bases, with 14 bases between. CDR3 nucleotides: TGCGCCAGCAGCTTAAGTACAATGGTTGACAATGAGCAGTTCTTC. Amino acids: CASSLSTMVDNEQFF.

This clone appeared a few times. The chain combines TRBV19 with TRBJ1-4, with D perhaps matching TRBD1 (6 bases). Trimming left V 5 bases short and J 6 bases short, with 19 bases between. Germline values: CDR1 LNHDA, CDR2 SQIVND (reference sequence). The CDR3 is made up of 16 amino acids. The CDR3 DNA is TGTGCCAGTAGTCCCTCCACAGGGCAAGGGTATGAAAAACTGTTTTTT. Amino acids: CASSPSTGQGYEKLFF. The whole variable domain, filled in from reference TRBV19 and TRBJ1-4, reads DGGITQSPKYLFRKEGQNVTLSCEQNLNHDAMYWYRQDPGQGLRLIYYSQIVNDFQKGDIAEGYSVSREKKESFPLTVTSAQKNPTAFYLCASSPSTGQGYEKLFFGSGTQLSVL.

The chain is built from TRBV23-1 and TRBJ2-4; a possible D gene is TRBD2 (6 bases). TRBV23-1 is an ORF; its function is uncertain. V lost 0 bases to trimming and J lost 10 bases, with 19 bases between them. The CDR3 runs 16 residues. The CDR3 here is CASSQSRGSQHPIQYF. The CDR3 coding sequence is TGCGCCAGCAGTCAATCGCGGGGCTCCCAGCACCCTATTCAGTACTTC.

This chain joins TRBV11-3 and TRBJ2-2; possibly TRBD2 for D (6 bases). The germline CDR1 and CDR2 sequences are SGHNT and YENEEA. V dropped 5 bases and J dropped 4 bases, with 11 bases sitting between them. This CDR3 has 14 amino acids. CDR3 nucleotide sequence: TGTGCCAGCAGCGCCGGGGGAGCCACCGGGGAGCTGTTTTTT. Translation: CASSAGGATGELFF.

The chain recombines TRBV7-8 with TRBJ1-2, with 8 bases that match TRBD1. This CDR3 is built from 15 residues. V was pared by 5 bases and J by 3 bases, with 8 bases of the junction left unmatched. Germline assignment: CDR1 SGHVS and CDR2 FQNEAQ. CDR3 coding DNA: TGTGCCAGCAGCGCTGGACAGGGAGTGTACTATGGCTACACCTTC. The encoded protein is CASSAGQGVYYGYTF.

The chain's CDR3 is CASSDQAVNTEAFF. The CDR3, as DNA: TGTGCCAGCAGTGATCAGGCAGTGAACACTGAAGCTTTCTTT. The chain joins TRBV6-1 to TRBJ1-1; no reliable D call. This CDR3 spans 14 amino acids. The V end lost 3 bases, the J end lost 0 bases, and 8 bases lay between the germline ends. CDR1 MNHNS and CDR2 SASEGT come from the germline V gene.

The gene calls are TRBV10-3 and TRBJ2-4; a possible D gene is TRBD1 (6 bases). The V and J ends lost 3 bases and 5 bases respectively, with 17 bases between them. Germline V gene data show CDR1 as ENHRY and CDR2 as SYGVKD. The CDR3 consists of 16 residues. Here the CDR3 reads CAISEVLRQAQNIQYF. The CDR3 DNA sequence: TGTGCCATCAGTGAAGTTTTACGACAGGCCCAAAACATTCAGTACTTC.

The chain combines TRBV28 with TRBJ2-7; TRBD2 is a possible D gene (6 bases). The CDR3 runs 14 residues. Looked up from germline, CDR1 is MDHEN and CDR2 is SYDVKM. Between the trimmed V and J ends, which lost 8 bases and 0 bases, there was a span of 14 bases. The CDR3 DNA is TGTGCCAGCCGCTTAGCGGAACTCTCCTACGAGCAGTACTTC. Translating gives CASRLAELSYEQYF.

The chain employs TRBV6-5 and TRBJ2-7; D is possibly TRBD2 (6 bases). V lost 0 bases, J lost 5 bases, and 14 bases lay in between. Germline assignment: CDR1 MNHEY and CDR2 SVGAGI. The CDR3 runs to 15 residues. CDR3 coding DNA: TGTGCCAGCAGTTACTCGGGGACTCCGTTCCACGAGCAGTACTTC. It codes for CASSYSGTPFHEQYF.

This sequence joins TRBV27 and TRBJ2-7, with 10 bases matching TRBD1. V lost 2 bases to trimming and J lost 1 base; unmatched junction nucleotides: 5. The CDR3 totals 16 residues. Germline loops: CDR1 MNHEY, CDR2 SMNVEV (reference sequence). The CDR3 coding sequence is TGTGCCAGCAGTTTAGGGGCGGGACAGGGGTCCTACGAGCAGTACTTC. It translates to CASSLGAGQGSYEQYF.

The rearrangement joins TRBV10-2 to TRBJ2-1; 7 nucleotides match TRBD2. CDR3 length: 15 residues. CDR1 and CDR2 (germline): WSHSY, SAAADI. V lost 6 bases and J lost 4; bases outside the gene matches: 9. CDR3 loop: CASSKGLDLYNEQFF. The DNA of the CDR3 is TGCGCCAGCAGCAAAGGACTAGACCTTTACAATGAGCAGTTCTTC.

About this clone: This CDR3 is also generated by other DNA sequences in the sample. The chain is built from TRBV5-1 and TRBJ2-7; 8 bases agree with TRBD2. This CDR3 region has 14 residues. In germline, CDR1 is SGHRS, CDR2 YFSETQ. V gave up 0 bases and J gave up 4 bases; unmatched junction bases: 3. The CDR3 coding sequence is TGCGCCAGCAGCTTGGGGACTAGCAGTTACGAGCAGTACTTC. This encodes CASSLGTSSYEQYF.

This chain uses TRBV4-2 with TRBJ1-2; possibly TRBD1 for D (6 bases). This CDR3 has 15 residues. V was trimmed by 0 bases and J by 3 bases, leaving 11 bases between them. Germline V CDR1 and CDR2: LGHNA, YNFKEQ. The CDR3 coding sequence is TGTGCCAGCAGCCAAGACCGTGGGGGCCACTATGGCTACACCTTC. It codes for CASSQDRGGHYGYTF.

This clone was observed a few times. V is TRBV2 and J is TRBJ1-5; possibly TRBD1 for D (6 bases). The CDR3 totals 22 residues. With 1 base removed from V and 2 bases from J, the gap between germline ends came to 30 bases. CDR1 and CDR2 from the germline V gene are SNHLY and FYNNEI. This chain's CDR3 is CASSEERAWGHFIKKGNQPQHF. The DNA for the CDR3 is TGTGCCAGCAGTGAAGAGAGGGCTTGGGGGCATTTTATCAAGAAAGGCAATCAGCCCCAGCATTTT.

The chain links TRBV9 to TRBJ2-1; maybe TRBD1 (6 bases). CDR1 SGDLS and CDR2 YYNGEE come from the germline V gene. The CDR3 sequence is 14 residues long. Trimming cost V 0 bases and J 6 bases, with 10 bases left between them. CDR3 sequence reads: CASSVDQGSNEQFF. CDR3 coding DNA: TGTGCCAGCAGCGTAGACCAGGGGTCCAATGAGCAGTTCTTC.

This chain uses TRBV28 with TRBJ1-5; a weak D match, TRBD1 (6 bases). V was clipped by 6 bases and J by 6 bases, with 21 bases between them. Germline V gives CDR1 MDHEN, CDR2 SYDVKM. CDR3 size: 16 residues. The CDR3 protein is CASRSDRDIRGQPQHF. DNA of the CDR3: TGTGCCAGCAGGTCAGACCGGGACATTCGGGGTCAGCCCCAGCATTTT.

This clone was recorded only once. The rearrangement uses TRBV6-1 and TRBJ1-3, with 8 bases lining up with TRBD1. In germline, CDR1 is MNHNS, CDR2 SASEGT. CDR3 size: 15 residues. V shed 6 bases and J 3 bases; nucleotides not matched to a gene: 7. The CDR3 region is CASRAVTGGGNTIYF. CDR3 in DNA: TGTGCCAGCAGGGCGGTCACAGGGGGTGGAAACACCATATATTTT.

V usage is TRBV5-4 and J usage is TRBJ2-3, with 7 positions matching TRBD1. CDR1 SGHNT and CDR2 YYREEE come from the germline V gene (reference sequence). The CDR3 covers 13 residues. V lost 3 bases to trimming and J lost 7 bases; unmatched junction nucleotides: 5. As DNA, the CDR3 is TGTGCCAGCAGCTCCACAGGGGAAAATACGCAGTATTTT. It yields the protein CASSSTGENTQYF.

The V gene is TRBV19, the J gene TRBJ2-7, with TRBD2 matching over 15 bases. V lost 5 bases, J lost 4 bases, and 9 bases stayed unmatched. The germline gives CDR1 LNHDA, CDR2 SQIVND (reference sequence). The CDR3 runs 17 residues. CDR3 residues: CASSERLGLAGGYEQYF. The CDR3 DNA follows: TGTGCCAGTAGTGAACGACTCGGACTAGCGGGAGGGTACGAGCAGTACTTC.

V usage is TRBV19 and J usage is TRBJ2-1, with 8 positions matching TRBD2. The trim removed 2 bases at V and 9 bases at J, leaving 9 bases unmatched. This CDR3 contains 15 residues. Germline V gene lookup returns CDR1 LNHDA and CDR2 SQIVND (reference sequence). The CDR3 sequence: CASSIQLTSVGEQFF. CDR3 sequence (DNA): TGTGCCAGTAGTATACAGCTGACTAGCGTAGGTGAGCAGTTCTTC. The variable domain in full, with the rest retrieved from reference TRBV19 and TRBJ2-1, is DGGITQSPKYLFRKEGQNVTLSCEQNLNHDAMYWYRQDPGQGLRLIYYSQIVNDFQKGDIAEGYSVSREKKESFPLTVTSAQKNPTAFYLCASSIQLTSVGEQFFGPGTRLTVL.

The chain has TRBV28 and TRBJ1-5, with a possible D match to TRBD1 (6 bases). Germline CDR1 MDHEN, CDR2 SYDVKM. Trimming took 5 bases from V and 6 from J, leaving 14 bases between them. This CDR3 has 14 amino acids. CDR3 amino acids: CASSQGRVGQPQHF. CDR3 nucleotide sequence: TGTGCCAGCAGTCAGGGGAGGGTAGGTCAGCCCCAGCATTTT. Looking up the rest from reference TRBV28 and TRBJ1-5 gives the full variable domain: DVKVTQSSRYLVKRTGEKVFLECVQDMDHENMFWYRQDPGLGLRLIYFSYDVKMKEKGDIPEGYSVSREKKERFSLILESASTNQTSMYLCASSQGRVGQPQHFGDGTRLSIL.

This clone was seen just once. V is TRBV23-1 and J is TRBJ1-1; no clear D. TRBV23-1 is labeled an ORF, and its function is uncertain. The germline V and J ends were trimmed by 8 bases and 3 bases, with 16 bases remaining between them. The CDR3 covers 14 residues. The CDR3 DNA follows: TGCGCCAGCCCTCCTCGCGGGAGGTACACTGAAGCTTTCTTT. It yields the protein CASPPRGRYTEAFF.

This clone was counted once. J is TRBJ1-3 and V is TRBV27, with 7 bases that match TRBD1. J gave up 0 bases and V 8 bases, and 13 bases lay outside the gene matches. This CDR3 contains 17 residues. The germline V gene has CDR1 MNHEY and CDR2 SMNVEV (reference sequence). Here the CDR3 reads CASGKQGPTYSGNTIYF. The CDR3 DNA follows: TGTGCCAGCGGCAAACAGGGGCCGACTTACTCTGGAAACACCATATATTTT.